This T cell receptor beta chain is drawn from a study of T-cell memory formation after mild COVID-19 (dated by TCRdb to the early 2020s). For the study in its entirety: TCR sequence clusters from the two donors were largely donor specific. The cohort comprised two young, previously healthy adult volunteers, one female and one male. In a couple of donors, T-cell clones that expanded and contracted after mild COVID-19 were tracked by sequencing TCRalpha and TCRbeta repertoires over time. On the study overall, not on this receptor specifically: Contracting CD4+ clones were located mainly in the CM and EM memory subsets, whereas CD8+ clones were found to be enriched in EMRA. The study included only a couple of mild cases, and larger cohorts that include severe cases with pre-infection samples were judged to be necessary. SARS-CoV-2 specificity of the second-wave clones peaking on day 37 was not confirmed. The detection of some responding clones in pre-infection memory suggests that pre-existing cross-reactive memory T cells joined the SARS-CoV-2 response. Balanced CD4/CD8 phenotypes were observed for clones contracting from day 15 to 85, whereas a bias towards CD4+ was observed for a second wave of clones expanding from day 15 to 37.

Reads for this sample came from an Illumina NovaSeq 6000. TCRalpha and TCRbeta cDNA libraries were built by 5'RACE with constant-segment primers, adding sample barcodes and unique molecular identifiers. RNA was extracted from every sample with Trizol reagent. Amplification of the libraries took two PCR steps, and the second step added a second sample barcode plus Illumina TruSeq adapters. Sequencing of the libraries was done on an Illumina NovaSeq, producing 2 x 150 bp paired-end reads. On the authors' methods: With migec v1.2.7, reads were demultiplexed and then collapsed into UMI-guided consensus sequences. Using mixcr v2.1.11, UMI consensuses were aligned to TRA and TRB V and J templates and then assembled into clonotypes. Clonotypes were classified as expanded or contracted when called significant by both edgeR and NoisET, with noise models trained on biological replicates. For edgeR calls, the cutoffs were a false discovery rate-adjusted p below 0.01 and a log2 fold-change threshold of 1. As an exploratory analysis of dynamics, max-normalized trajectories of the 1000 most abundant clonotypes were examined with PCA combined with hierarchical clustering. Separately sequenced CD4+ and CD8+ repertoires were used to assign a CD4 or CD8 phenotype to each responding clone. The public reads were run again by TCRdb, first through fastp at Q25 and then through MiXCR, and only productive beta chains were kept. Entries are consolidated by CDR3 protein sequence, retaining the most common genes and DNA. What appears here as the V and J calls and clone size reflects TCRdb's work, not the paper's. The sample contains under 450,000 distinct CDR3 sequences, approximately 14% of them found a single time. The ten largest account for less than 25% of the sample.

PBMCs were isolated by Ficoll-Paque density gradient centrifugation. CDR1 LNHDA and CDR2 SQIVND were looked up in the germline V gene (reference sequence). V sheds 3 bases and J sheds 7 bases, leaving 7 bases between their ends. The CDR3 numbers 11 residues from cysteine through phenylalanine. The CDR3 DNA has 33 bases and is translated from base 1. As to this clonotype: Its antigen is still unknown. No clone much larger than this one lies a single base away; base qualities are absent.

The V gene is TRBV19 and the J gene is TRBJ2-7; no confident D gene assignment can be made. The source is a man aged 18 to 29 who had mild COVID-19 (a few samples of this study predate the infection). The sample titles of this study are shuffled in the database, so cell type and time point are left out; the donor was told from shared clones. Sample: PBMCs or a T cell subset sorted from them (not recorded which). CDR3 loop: CASSMNQEQYF. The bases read TGTGCCAGTAGTATGAATCAAGAGCAGTACTTC.